Each of the 4 T cell receptor beta chains below was sequenced from the same sample in a study of spatial heterogeneity in lung cancer. Specified time point: sample taken at primary tumor resection. Tumor, nontumor lung or frozen PBMC supplied whole RNA that was sequenced unsorted. TCRdb called the 5' RACE reads again in MiXCR, with one record for every CDR3 protein. The data show about 50,000 distinct CDR3 sequences, with 6.5% to 8% seen just once and 13% held by the top ten. Sequenced material: PBMCs, taken at surgery. These receptors all come from a female donor with early-stage non-small cell lung cancer.

The chain carries TRBV6-5 and TRBJ1-6; 10 bases map to TRBD1. In germline, CDR1 is MNHEY, CDR2 SVGAGI. The CDR3 has 16 amino acids. Trimming cost V 6 bases and J 6 bases; bases outside gene matches: 8. The CDR3 DNA sequence: TGTGCCAGCAGCCCACGGACAGGGGGTCCTAATTCACCCCTCCACTTT. Translated: CASSPRTGGPNSPLHF.

This clonotype was counted at least ten times. The chain couples TRBV7-2 to TRBJ2-3, with 8 bases lining up with TRBD2. The CDR3 spans 15 residues. CDR1 SGHTA and CDR2 FQGNSA come from the germline V gene. J gave up 1 base and V 4 bases, and 4 bases lay outside the gene matches. The chain's CDR3 is CASSYQAGGTDTQYF. DNA of the CDR3: TGTGCCAGCAGCTACCAAGCGGGGGGCACAGATACGCAGTATTTT.

There are a few counts of this clonotype. The chain links TRBV7-8 to TRBJ2-5; D is unclear. The length of the CDR3 is 13 residues. Germline CDR1 and CDR2: SGHVS and FQNEAQ. V gave up 4 bases and J gave up 3 bases, with 9 bases separating them. In nucleotides, the CDR3 is TGTGCCAGCAGCTCCCGACGGGAAGAGACCCAGTACTTC. Encoded protein: CASSSRREETQYF.

The chain combines TRBV7-9 with TRBJ2-7; D is ambiguous. V gave up 2 bases and J gave up 3 bases, with 11 bases separating them. Germline V lookup: CDR1 SEHNR, CDR2 FQNEAQ (reference sequence). The length of the CDR3 is 14 residues. CDR3 in amino acids: CASSLPGVGYEQYF. DNA of the CDR3: TGTGCCAGCAGCTTACCTGGAGTCGGCTACGAGCAGTACTTC.